A single sample gave rise to the 21 T cell receptor beta chains below, sequenced in a study of T cell responses to AZD1222 COVID-19 vaccine. The protocol was immunoSEQ multiplex PCR, while the TCRdb copy is restricted to in-frame clones and leaves out a portion. The table records about 120,000 clones, roughly 88% of them present only once. The input for sequencing was peripheral blood, taken on day 0 of AZD1222 vaccination. Receptors originate from an adult in good health.

This rearrangement joins TRBV4-2 to TRBJ2-6, with 11 positions matching TRBD1. CDR1 and CDR2 (germline): LGHNA, YNFKEQ. After removal of 0 bases from V and 2 bases from J, the junction contained 3 bases not matched to a gene. This CDR3 is built from 18 residues. CDR3 DNA: TGTGCCAGCAGCCAAGATCCGGGACAGGGGGCTGGGGCCAACGTCCTGACTTTC. This encodes CASSQDPGQGAGANVLTF.

The chain has TRBV29-1 and TRBJ1-1; no reliable D call. The CDR3 length is 14 residues. Looked up from germline, CDR1 is SQVTM and CDR2 is ANQGSEA. Deletions cut 6 bases from V and 2 bases from J, with 16 bases between. The CDR3 here is CSVKGRDINTEAFF. CDR3 nucleotides: TGCAGCGTCAAGGGCCGTGATATAAACACTGAAGCTTTCTTT.

The V and J genes are TRBV9 and TRBJ2-1, with D possibly being TRBD2 (6 bases). The CDR3 totals 16 residues. CDR1 is SGDLS, CDR2 YYNGEE, per germline. V was clipped by 0 bases and J by 1 base, with 11 bases between them. Here the CDR3 DNA reads TGTGCCAGCAGCGTAGCTGGGGGGATTTCCTACAATGAGCAGTTCTTC. Protein: CASSVAGGISYNEQFF.

J is TRBJ1-5 and V is TRBV2; no reliable D call. The CDR3 has 14 amino acids. The V gene's germline CDR1 is SNHLY and CDR2 FYNNEI. Trimming removed 4 bases from V and 3 bases from J, with 10 bases in between. CDR3: CASSVGILNQPQHF. CDR3 bases: TGTGCCAGCAGTGTAGGGATCCTCAATCAGCCCCAGCATTTT. Drawing the rest from reference TRBV2 and TRBJ1-5, the complete variable domain is EPEVTQTPSHQVTQMGQEVILRCVPISNHLYFYWYRQILGQKVEFLVSFYNNEISEKSEIFDDQFSVERPDGSNFTLKIRSTKLEDSAMYFCASSVGILNQPQHFGDGTRLSIL.

This sequence joins TRBV4-3 and TRBJ2-2; D remains unclear. V was shortened by 0 bases and J by 6 bases, with 17 bases between the two germline ends. The CDR3 is 17 residues long. From germline, CDR1 is LGHNA and CDR2 YSLEER. The CDR3, as DNA: TGCGCCAGCAGCCAAGATGTTCCACTGTCGTCGGCCGGGGAGCTGTTTTTT. It is translated as CASSQDVPLSSAGELFF.

This chain links TRBV6-4 with TRBJ2-2; D is undetermined. CDR1 and CDR2 (germline): MRHNA, SNTAGT. The CDR3 is 12 residues long. The V end lost 5 bases, the J end lost 5 bases, and 6 bases lay between the germline ends. Here the CDR3 reads CASSLGTGELFF. DNA for the CDR3: TGTGCCAGCAGTCTCGGAACCGGGGAGCTGTTTTTT.

The chain links TRBV4-2 to TRBJ2-3; 9 nucleotides line up with TRBD2. J was trimmed by 1 base and V by 0 bases; bases with no gene match: 11. There are 19 residues in the CDR3. Germline V lookup: CDR1 LGHNA, CDR2 YNFKEQ. CDR3 sequence: CASSQDRRLAGRGTDTQYF. In DNA form, the CDR3 reads TGTGCCAGCAGCCAAGATAGGCGGCTAGCGGGGAGGGGCACAGATACGCAGTATTTT.

The J gene is TRBJ2-3, the V gene TRBV21-1; the table's D call TRBD2 went unverified against the DNA. TRBV21-1 is a pseudogene segment. This CDR3 is built from 16 residues. The CDR3 nucleotides read TGTGCCAGCAGCAGAGACTTAGCGGGAGCGGGAGATACGCAGTATTTT. Translation: CASSRDLAGAGDTQYF.

The V gene is TRBV7-2, the J gene TRBJ2-3, with 9 bases that match TRBD2. Per germline, CDR1 SGHTA and CDR2 FQGNSA. This CDR3 region has 16 residues. Trimming at V came to 4 bases and at J to 4 bases, leaving 9 bases not matched to a gene. This CDR3 is CASSSYSGRGADTQYF. The CDR3 region has the DNA TGTGCCAGCAGCTCATATAGCGGGAGAGGCGCAGATACGCAGTATTTT.

This chain joins TRBV28 and TRBJ1-3; no definite D call. Germline assignment: CDR1 MDHEN and CDR2 SYDVKM. V gave up 3 bases and J gave up 2 bases, with 8 bases separating them. The CDR3 is 14 residues long. This CDR3 reads CASSFSWPGNTIYF. The CDR3 coding sequence is TGTGCCAGCAGTTTCTCATGGCCTGGAAACACCATATATTTT. The variable domain in full, with the rest retrieved from reference TRBV28 and TRBJ1-3, is DVKVTQSSRYLVKRTGEKVFLECVQDMDHENMFWYRQDPGLGLRLIYFSYDVKMKEKGDIPEGYSVSREKKERFSLILESASTNQTSMYLCASSFSWPGNTIYFGEGSWLTVV.

This chain uses TRBV5-6 with TRBJ1-5, with unresolved D. Trimming took off 2 bases at V and 10 bases at J, with 16 bases between the two ends. From germline, CDR1 is SGHDT and CDR2 YYEEEE. The CDR3 covers 14 residues. Here the CDR3 DNA reads TGTGCCAGCAGCTTCGGAGGAAATATCAGCCCCCAGCATTTT. This sequence encodes CASSFGGNISPQHF. Filled out from reference TRBV5-6 and TRBJ1-5, the complete variable domain reads DAGVTQSPTHLIKTRGQQVTLRCSPKSGHDTVSWYQQALGQGPQFIFQYYEEEERQRGNFPDRFSGHQFPNYSSELNVNALLLGDSALYLCASSFGGNISPQHFGDGTRLSIL.

This clone was found a few times. J is TRBJ1-2 and V is TRBV19; perhaps TRBD1 as D (6 bases). CDR1 is LNHDA and CDR2 is SQIVND in the germline V gene (reference sequence). There are 15 residues in the CDR3. Deletions cut 6 bases from V and 0 bases from J, with 14 bases between. The CDR3 region is CASRDPGAANYGYTF. In DNA, the CDR3 is TGTGCCAGTAGGGATCCAGGGGCGGCTAACTATGGCTACACCTTC. Full variable domain (missing parts from reference TRBV19 and TRBJ1-2): DGGITQSPKYLFRKEGQNVTLSCEQNLNHDAMYWYRQDPGQGLRLIYYSQIVNDFQKGDIAEGYSVSREKKESFPLTVTSAQKNPTAFYLCASRDPGAANYGYTFGSGTRLTVV.

V is TRBV2 and J is TRBJ1-1; TRBD1 agrees at 10 bases. The germline V gene encodes CDR1 SNHLY and CDR2 FYNNEI. This CDR3 is built from 19 residues. J was trimmed by 0 bases and V by 6 bases; bases with no gene match: 16. CDR3 nucleotide sequence: TGTGCCAGCAGACGACACCTGACAGGGGGCGGCCAAATGAACACTGAAGCTTTCTTT. It translates to CASRRHLTGGGQMNTEAFF.

This chain connects TRBV30 to TRBJ1-6, with D possibly TRBD1 on 6 matching bases. CDR1 is GTSNPN, CDR2 SVGIG, per germline (reference sequence). V shed 3 bases and J shed 8 bases, with 11 bases lying between them. There are 13 residues in the CDR3. The CDR3 coding sequence is TGTGCCTGGAGCAAAGGGGGGTATTCACCCCTCCACTTT. Translating it yields CAWSKGGYSPLHF.

J is TRBJ2-1 and V is TRBV6-5; D is perhaps TRBD2 (6 bases). Trimming took off 2 bases at V and 5 bases at J, with 13 bases between the two ends. Germline CDR1 is MNHEY and CDR2 is SVGAGI. This CDR3 region has 15 residues. The chain's CDR3 is CASSYLGSGHNEQFF. CDR3 nucleotide sequence: TGTGCCAGCAGTTACCTCGGTAGCGGCCACAATGAGCAGTTCTTC.

Only one count was recorded for this clone. This chain connects TRBV5-5 to TRBJ1-4; D gene unclear. Trimming shortened V by 4 bases and J by 0 bases, and 13 bases separated the two germline ends. Germline V CDR1 and CDR2: SGHKS, YYEKEE (reference sequence). The CDR3 consists of 16 residues. CDR3 sequence reads: CASSPPGLATNEKLFF. The CDR3 nucleotides are TGTGCCAGCAGCCCACCCGGCCTTGCAACTAATGAAAAACTGTTTTTT.

The table lists this clone with a few counts. The rearrangement links TRBV3-1 (or the pseudogene TRBV3-2) to TRBJ1-1, with 8 bases lining up with TRBD1. CDR1 is LGHDT, CDR2 YNNKEL, per germline (reference sequence). The trim removed 4 bases at V and 5 bases at J, leaving 9 bases unmatched. The CDR3 contains 15 residues. The CDR3 nucleotides are TGTGCCAGCAGCCCCCTCGACAGGGGAAAAACTGAAGCTTTCTTT. Protein product: CASSPLDRGKTEAFF.

The J gene is TRBJ1-1, the V gene TRBV3-1 (or the pseudogene TRBV3-2); unclear D gene. There are 11 residues in the CDR3. The V and J ends lost 1 base and 4 bases respectively, with 1 base between them. Per germline, CDR1 LGHDT and CDR2 YNNKEL (reference sequence). The CDR3, as DNA: TGTGCCAGCAGCCAAGCCACTGAAGCTTTCTTT. This sequence encodes CASSQATEAFF.

J is TRBJ1-3 and V is TRBV11-2; D ambiguous. Germline-derived CDR1 and CDR2 are SGHAT and FQNNGV. V gave up 2 bases and J gave up 0 bases, with 2 bases separating them. The CDR3 sequence is 13 residues long. The CDR3 DNA follows: TGTGCCAGCAGCTTATTCTCTGGAAACACCATATATTTT. Translating it yields CASSLFSGNTIYF.

This clone was found once. V and J are TRBV20-1 and TRBJ1-3; D might be TRBD1 (5 bases). Germline V lookup: CDR1 DFQATT, CDR2 SNEGSKA (reference sequence). CDR3 length equals 11 residues. Trimming cost V 5 bases and J 7 bases, with 9 bases left between them. The CDR3, as DNA: TGCAGTGCTCCAGGGAGCAACACCATATATTTT. Its protein is CSAPGSNTIYF.

The V and J genes are TRBV28 and TRBJ1-2; weak D call: TRBD1 (6 bases). The germline V gene has CDR1 MDHEN and CDR2 SYDVKM. V was trimmed by 10 bases and J by 4 bases, leaving 16 bases between them. The CDR3 length is 13 residues. In DNA, the CDR3 is TGTGCCACCACAGGGACCCAATTCTATGGCTACACCTTC. This encodes CATTGTQFYGYTF.